The rows below give T cell receptor beta chains drawn from one sample of a study of blood T cell repertoires in COVID-19. Profiling relied on immunoSEQ multiplex PCR, and the TCRdb table lists in-frame clones only, not all of them. Of 130,000 or so clones listed, roughly 84% are singletons. The specimen was peripheral blood. These receptors all come from a man under 40 with COVID-19, enrolled during active disease. CDR3s include the opening cysteine and the closing phenylalanine or tryptophan. A D gene is named only where the DNA matches it firmly. Expanded clones get a size class; other rows say once, few or many, or leave the size out.

D gene	V gene	clone size	J gene	CDR3 DNA	CDR3 protein
TRBD1	TRBV19	NA	TRBJ1-3	TGTGCCACCGGGACAGGGGGAAACACCATATATTTT	CATGTGGNTIYF
TRBD1	TRBV2	NA	TRBJ1-1	TGTGCCAGCAGCACATCACAGGGGTTAGAAGCTTTCTTT	CASSTSQGLEAFF
TRBD2	TRBV10-2	NA	TRBJ2-1	TGCGCCAGCAGTCTAGCGGCTCCCTCCTACAATGAGCAGTTCTTC	CASSLAAPSYNEQFF
TRBD2	TRBV2	NA	TRBJ2-2	TGTGCCAGCAGTGTAGGCGGGAGCGGCACCGGGGAGCTGTTTTTT	CASSVGGSGTGELFF
NA	TRBV7-7	once	TRBJ2-1	TGTGCTAGCAGCGTCACAGGGACCCCTGGCAATGAGCAGTTCTTC	CASSVTGTPGNEQFF
TRBD2	TRBV10-2	NA	TRBJ2-3	TGCGCCAGCAGTGTGGTCCCTAGCTCGGGGGGAGATACGCAGTATTTT	CASSVVPSSGGDTQYF
NA	TRBV9	NA	TRBJ1-2	TGTGCCAGCAGCGTAGGCAGGGGTGGCTATGGCTACACCTTC	CASSVGRGGYGYTF
NA	TRBV30	NA	TRBJ1-2	TGTGCCTGGAGTGTAAAAACAGCTAACTATGGCTACACCTTC	CAWSVKTANYGYTF
TRBD1	TRBV28	NA	TRBJ1-3	TGTGCCAGCAGTCCTCGGACAGGGGGCGTCTCTGGAAACACCATATATTTT	CASSPRTGGVSGNTIYF
NA	TRBV28	NA	TRBJ1-6	TGTGCCAGCAGCGACTCGACAGGTTCACCCCTCCACTTT	CASSDSTGSPLHF
NA	TRBV28	NA	TRBJ1-2	TGTGCCAGCACCCCGACAGCCCTATATGGCTACACCTTC	CASTPTALYGYTF
TRBD2	TRBV10-3	NA	TRBJ2-1	TGTGCCATCAGTGAGGTGGCTAGCGGGAGAAGCTCCTACAATGAGCAGTTCTTC	CAISEVASGRSSYNEQFF
TRBD1	TRBV25-1	NA	TRBJ2-5	TGTGCCAGCAGTGCACAGGGGTACCAAGAGACCCAGTACTTC	CASSAQGYQETQYF
NA	TRBV9	NA	TRBJ2-7	TGTGCCAGCAGCGACGGGGACTCCTACGAGCAGTACTTC	CASSDGDSYEQYF
TRBD1	TRBV5-4	NA	TRBJ2-3	TGTGCCAGCAGCGGGACAGGGGGTGGGGCAGATACGCAGTATTTT	CASSGTGGGADTQYF
TRBD2	TRBV19	NA	TRBJ2-3	TGTGCCAGTCTACTCACTAGCGTCTACACAGATACGCAGTATTTT	CASLLTSVYTDTQYF
NA	TRBV5-1	NA	TRBJ2-7	TGCGCCAGCAGCTTGGTTGAGCGGCACTACGAGCAGTACTTC	CASSLVERHYEQYF
NA	TRBV2	once	TRBJ2-1	TGTGCCAGCAAAGCCCGTACCGGGTACAATGAGCAGTTCTTC	CASKARTGYNEQFF
TRBD2	TRBV7-9	NA	TRBJ2-3	TGTGCCAGCAGCTTAAAAGCGGGAGTAAATACGCAGTATTTT	CASSLKAGVNTQYF
NA	TRBV14	NA	TRBJ1-1	TGTGCCAGCAGCCTATTGACAGGGAACACTGAAGCTTTCTTT	CASSLLTGNTEAFF
TRBD2	TRBV10-3	NA	TRBJ2-6	TGTGCCATCAAGCGGGGAAGGGACGGAAGCTCTGGGGCCAACGTCCTGACTTTC	CAIKRGRDGSSGANVLTF
TRBD1	TRBV6-5	NA	TRBJ2-7	TGTGCCAGCAGCCGGGGGACAGGGAACGAGCAGTACTTC	CASSRGTGNEQYF
TRBD2	TRBV5-1	NA	TRBJ2-1	TGCGCCAGCAGCTTGGATCCGGGAGGGTTGGCTAATGAGCAGTTCTTC	CASSLDPGGLANEQFF
NA	TRBV5-6	NA	TRBJ2-1	TGTGCCAGCAGCTTCCGGCCGGGAGCGTACAATGAGCAGTTCTTC	CASSFRPGAYNEQFF
TRBD1	TRBV19	NA	TRBJ2-7	TGTGCCAGTAGTATAGCGGGGACAGCGGACTACGAGCAGTACTTC	CASSIAGTADYEQYF
NA	TRBV5-1	NA	TRBJ1-1	TGCGCCAGCAGTGCGGGGAGTCGAACTGAAGCTTTCTTT	CASSAGSRTEAFF
NA	TRBV10-3	few	TRBJ2-7	TGTGCCATCAGTGAGGGAGATGAGCAGTACTTC	CAISEGDEQYF
NA	TRBV11-3	NA	TRBJ2-1	TGTGCCAGCAGCTCGGGTTCCTACAATGAGCAGTTCTTC	CASSSGSYNEQFF
NA	TRBV7-3	NA	TRBJ2-2	TGTGCCAGCAGCTGGACACCGAACACCGGGGAGCTGTTTTTT	CASSWTPNTGELFF
NA	TRBV28	once	TRBJ2-5	TGTGCCAGCAACCTACAGGGCTTGGGCGTACAAGAGACCCAGTACTTC	CASNLQGLGVQETQYF